This TCR beta chain was sequenced for a study of T cells after yellow fever vaccination. TCRdb re-called the 5' RACE reads through MiXCR, storing one row per CDR3 protein. The sample carries 500,000 to 700,000 distinct CDR3 sequences, roughly 19% recorded once. This clonotype has just a few counts. J lost 2 bases, V lost 5 bases, and 7 bases had no gene match. The CDR3 loop spans 16 amino acids. The germline V gene encodes CDR1 WNHNN and CDR2 SYGVQD (reference sequence). The V gene is TRBV10-1, the J gene TRBJ2-1, with TRBD2 identical over 9 bases. The sample consisted of PBMCs, taken 15 days after the yellow fever booster vaccination. This receptor was taken from a man aged 30 to 39 who received the YFV17D yellow fever vaccine. The DNA for the CDR3 is TGCGCCAGCAGTTCGAGGGGACTAGCAGCCTACAATGAGCAGTTCTTC. Protein product: CASSSRGLAAYNEQFF.